These 16 T cell receptor beta chains were all obtained from the same sample, sequenced in a study of post-analysis software for immune sequencing data. No antigen is known for these receptors. The authors incorporated unique molecular identifiers into the TCR beta cDNA libraries. TCRdb reprocessed the PCR reads with MiXCR, giving one entry per CDR3 protein. The sample lists a few hundred thousand distinct CDR3 sequences, roughly 46% seen once, with 9% to 13% in the top ten. General study points: Patients had higher frequencies than controls of roughly five TRBV segments, including TRBV5-6, TRBV5-1 and TRBV20-1.

The sequenced sample consisted of blood. These receptors were obtained from a girl between 10 and 17 years old with multiple sclerosis.

The rearrangement joins TRBV28 to TRBJ2-5, with D perhaps TRBD1 (5 bases). The CDR3 has 15 amino acids. V lost 6 bases and J lost 2, with 16 bases in between. Germline values: CDR1 MDHEN, CDR2 SYDVKM. CDR3 DNA: TGTGCCAGCAGCCACCAGGGTGGGCAACAAGAGACCCAGTACTTC. This encodes CASSHQGGQQETQYF. The full variable domain, with the rest looked up from reference TRBV28 and TRBJ2-5, is DVKVTQSSRYLVKRTGEKVFLECVQDMDHENMFWYRQDPGLGLRLIYFSYDVKMKEKGDIPEGYSVSREKKERFSLILESASTNQTSMYLCASSHQGGQQETQYFGPGTRLLVL.

This sequence joins TRBV5-1 and TRBJ2-3, with D unresolved. Trimming shortened V by 4 bases and J by 4 bases, and 13 bases separated the two germline ends. Germline V lookup: CDR1 SGHRS, CDR2 YFSETQ. The CDR3 consists of 14 residues. CDR3 sequence (DNA): TGCGCCAGCAGCCCCCTGGGCCCGGCAGATACGCAGTATTTT. Its protein is CASSPLGPADTQYF. Using reference TRBV5-1 and TRBJ2-3 for the parts outside the CDR3, the full variable domain is KAGVTQTPRYLIKTRGQQVTLSCSPISGHRSVSWYQQTPGQGLQFLFEYFSETQRNKGNFPGRFSGRQFSNSRSEMNVSTLELGDSALYLCASSPLGPADTQYFGPGTRLTVL.

The V gene is TRBV15, the J gene TRBJ1-2; D gene unclear. This CDR3 region has 12 residues. Trimming cost V 3 bases and J 0 bases, with 2 bases left between them. The germline V gene encodes CDR1 LNHNV and CDR2 YYDKDF (reference sequence). The CDR3 DNA reads as TGTGCCACCAGCAGGGCTAACTATGGCTACACCTTC. Translated, it gives CATSRANYGYTF.

This clonotype was recorded a few times. The V and J genes are TRBV5-1 and TRBJ1-1, with D unresolved. Trimming took off 0 bases at V and 0 bases at J, with 6 bases between the two ends. In germline, CDR1 is SGHRS, CDR2 YFSETQ. The CDR3 spans 14 residues. This CDR3 reads CASSLALVNTEAFF. Written as DNA, the CDR3 is TGCGCCAGCAGCTTGGCGCTCGTGAACACTGAAGCTTTCTTT.

This clonotype showed up many times. The V gene is TRBV15, the J gene TRBJ2-7; no definite D call. V lost 0 bases and J 3 bases, leaving 9 bases between the germline ends. CDR1 and CDR2 (germline): LNHNV, YYDKDF (reference sequence). The CDR3 sequence is 14 residues long. CDR3 amino acids: CATSRDRASYEQYF. The CDR3 region has the DNA TGTGCCACCAGCAGAGATCGCGCCAGCTACGAGCAGTACTTC.

The V call is TRBV6-5, the J call TRBJ1-2, with D tentatively TRBD1 (6 bases). This CDR3 spans 14 amino acids. Looked up from germline, CDR1 is MNHEY and CDR2 is SVGAGI. V lost 10 bases, J lost 8 bases, and 23 bases lay in between. The DNA of the CDR3 is TGTGCCACCCAGGTTAAAAGGGGGAGTTTCGGCTACACCTTC. It specifies CATQVKRGSFGYTF.

This sequence joins TRBV20-1 and TRBJ2-7; 7 positions agree with TRBD1. V trimming: 6 bases; J trimming: 1 base; junction bases outside the gene matches: 6. The CDR3 is 13 residues long. Looked up from germline, CDR1 is DFQATT and CDR2 is SNEGSKA (reference sequence). CDR3 in amino acids: CSAERDRSYEQYF. The CDR3 DNA follows: TGCAGTGCGGAGAGGGACAGATCCTACGAGCAGTACTTC.

The count of this clonotype is one. J is TRBJ2-3 and V is TRBV6-1, with 7 bases lining up with TRBD1. There are 20 residues in the CDR3. Germline V gene data show CDR1 as MNHNS and CDR2 as SASEGT. Losses at the gene ends were 7 bases for V and 3 bases for J; bases not matched to a gene: 25. The CDR3 loop reads CASTQSWYRGGDSLTDTQYF. For the CDR3, the DNA is TGTGCCAGCACCCAATCATGGTACAGGGGCGGTGATTCATTAACAGATACGCAGTATTTT.

This clonotype showed up just a few times. The chain joins TRBV7-8 to TRBJ2-1; D is possibly TRBD2 (6 bases). Per germline, CDR1 SGHVS and CDR2 FQNEAQ. The V end lost 7 bases, the J end lost 0 bases, and 19 bases lay between the germline ends. The CDR3 contains 17 residues. This chain's CDR3 is CASNPISGLSSYNEQFF. In DNA form, the CDR3 reads TGTGCCAGCAACCCTATTAGCGGCCTCAGCTCCTACAATGAGCAGTTCTTC. The full variable domain, in which reference TRBV7-8 and TRBJ2-1 provide the parts outside the CDR3, is GAGVSQSPRYKVAKRGQDVALRCDPISGHVSLFWYQQALGQGPEFLTYFQNEAQLDKSGLPSDRFFAERPEGSVSTLKIQRTQQEDSAVYLCASNPISGLSSYNEQFFGPGTRLTVL.

This clonotype turned up a few times. This chain links TRBV30 with TRBJ2-3; 8 bases line up with TRBD1. The V gene end was trimmed by 0 bases and the J gene end by 1 base; junction bases not matched to a gene: 0. Germline-derived CDR1 and CDR2 are GTSNPN and SVGIG (reference sequence). The CDR3 has 14 amino acids. The CDR3 here is CAWSVTGGTDTQYF. The CDR3 nucleotides are TGTGCCTGGAGTGTGACAGGGGGCACAGATACGCAGTATTTT.

CDR3 protein: CASSFYSSGPSTDTQYF. CDR3 DNA: TGTGCCAGCAGTTTTTATTCTAGCGGACCCAGCACAGATACGCAGTATTTT. The chain uses TRBV28 and TRBJ2-3; 7 bases map to TRBD2. The CDR3 loop spans 17 amino acids. Trimming took 3 bases from V and 0 from J; bases not matched to a gene: 9. Germline lookup yields CDR1 MDHEN and CDR2 SYDVKM.

This clonotype occurred many times. This rearrangement joins TRBV7-9 to TRBJ2-5; tentative D call: TRBD1 (6 bases). Germline CDR1 SEHNR, CDR2 FQNEAQ (reference sequence). The CDR3 has 15 residues. V gave up 2 bases and J gave up 1 base, with 11 bases separating them. For the CDR3, the DNA is TGTGCCAGCAGCTTACAGGGGACCCTCCAAGAGACCCAGTACTTC. This codes for CASSLQGTLQETQYF.

Comments on this clonotype: Germline is not matched at one junction end, which may reflect a read error. The rearrangement uses TRBV6-5 and TRBJ1-4; D possibly corresponds to TRBD1 (6 bases). Germline V gene lookup returns CDR1 MNHEY and CDR2 SVGAGI. CDR3 length: 13 residues. In DNA form, the CDR3 reads TGTGCCAGCAGTTACCGACAGGATGAAAAACGGTTTTTT. This translates into CASSYRQDEKRFF.

This clonotype appeared a few times. The chain carries TRBV20-1 and TRBJ2-7, with TRBD1 matching over 7 bases. The V and J ends lost 5 bases and 2 bases, in that order; junction bases with no gene match: 9. In germline, CDR1 is DFQATT, CDR2 SNEGSKA (reference sequence). The CDR3 is made up of 14 amino acids. The DNA for the CDR3 is TGCAGTGCTCAATTCGACAGGGTACCCTACGAGCAGTACTTC. This translates into CSAQFDRVPYEQYF.

Worth noting for this clonotype: This may be a read error: a much more frequent sequence differs by one nucleotide. CDR3 amino acids: CASRYSGANVLTF. The CDR3 coding sequence is TGTGCCAGCAGGTACTCTGGGGCCAACGTCCTGACTTTC. The chain couples TRBV25-1 to TRBJ2-6; D remains ambiguous. V dropped 6 bases and J dropped 0 bases, with 3 bases sitting between them. The germline V gene encodes CDR1 MGHDK and CDR2 SYGVNS. The CDR3 length is 13 residues.

The CDR3 loop is CSAPGLASIDTQYF. Here the CDR3 DNA reads TGCAGCGCCCCCGGACTAGCCTCGATAGATACGCAGTATTTT. V gene TRBV29-1 combines with J gene TRBJ2-3; TRBD2 agrees at 8 bases. The V gene's germline CDR1 is SQVTM and CDR2 ANQGSEA. The V and J ends lost 7 bases and 5 bases, in that order; junction bases with no gene match: 11. The CDR3 sequence is 14 residues long.